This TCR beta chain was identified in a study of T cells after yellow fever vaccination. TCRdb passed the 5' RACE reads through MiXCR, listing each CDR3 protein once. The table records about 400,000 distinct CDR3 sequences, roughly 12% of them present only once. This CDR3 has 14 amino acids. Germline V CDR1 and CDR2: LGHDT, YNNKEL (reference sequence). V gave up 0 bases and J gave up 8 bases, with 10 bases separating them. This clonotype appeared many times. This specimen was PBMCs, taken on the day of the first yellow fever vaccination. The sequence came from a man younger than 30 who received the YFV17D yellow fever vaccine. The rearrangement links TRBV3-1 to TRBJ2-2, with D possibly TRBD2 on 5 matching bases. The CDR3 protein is CASSQEPGGGELFF. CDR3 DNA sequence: TGTGCCAGCAGCCAAGAACCCGGAGGTGGGGAGCTGTTTTTT. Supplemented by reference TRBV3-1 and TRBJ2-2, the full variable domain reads DTAVSQTPKYLVTQMGNDKSIKCEQNLGHDTMYWYKQDSKKFLKIMFSYNNKELIINETVPNRFSPKSPDKAHLNLHINSLELGDSAVYFCASSQEPGGGELFFGEGSRLTVL.